This is a list of T cell receptor beta chains from one sample in a study of identifying expanded T cells in peripheral blood. Sequencing was performed with immunoSEQ multiplex PCR; in TCRdb, only in-frame clones are kept and a portion is missing. Here the sample spans 83,000 or so clones, around nine tenths being singletons. Sequenced material: blood. These receptors were taken from a person between 18 and 70 years old in good health. CDR3s include the opening cysteine and the closing phenylalanine or tryptophan. The D gene is left open where the match is weak. The listing skips clone size in some rows; elsewhere it reads once, few, many or a size class.

j_gene,v_gene,d_gene,abundance,CDR3aa,CDR3nt
TRBJ1-2,TRBV5-1,-,-,CASSLRQDYGYTF,TGCGCCAGCAGCTTGCGACAGGACTATGGCTACACCTTC
TRBJ2-3,TRBV5-1,TRBD2,-,CATGTRNTDTQYF,TGCGCCACCGGGACTAGGAACACAGATACGCAGTATTTT
TRBJ2-7,TRBV6-1,-,-,CASSVTLPDSFYEQYF,TGTGCCAGCAGTGTGACTTTACCGGACAGTTTCTACGAGCAGTACTTC
TRBJ1-3,TRBV6-5,-,-,CASSYDNSGNTIYF,TGTGCCAGCAGTTACGACAATTCTGGAAACACCATATATTTT
TRBJ2-2,TRBV27,TRBD2,once,CASTSPAKAGATGELFF,TGTGCCAGCACTTCCCCCGCTAAAGCGGGAGCCACCGGGGAGCTGTTTTTT
TRBJ2-7,TRBV6-1,-,-,CASSTNYEQYF,TGTGCCAGCAGCACTAATTACGAGCAGTACTTC
TRBJ1-2,TRBV9,-,few,CASSVEGHYGYTF,TGTGCCAGCAGCGTAGAGGGTCACTATGGCTACACCTTC
TRBJ1-6,TRBV5-4,TRBD1,few,CASSAGTGGKGSPLHF,TGTGCCAGCAGCGCAGGGACAGGGGGCAAGGGTTCACCCCTCCACTTT
TRBJ1-1,TRBV4-3,-,-,CASSQEPKSTEAFF,TGCGCCAGCAGCCAAGAACCCAAATCCACTGAAGCTTTCTTT
TRBJ2-7,TRBV4-3,TRBD2,-,CASSYRAGGGYEQYF,TGCGCCAGCAGCTACAGGGCGGGAGGAGGCTACGAGCAGTACTTC
TRBJ1-2,TRBV30,-,-,CAWMHGYGYTF,TGTGCCTGGATGCACGGCTATGGCTACACCTTC
TRBJ1-2,TRBV28,-,once,CASSLGVGVAGYTF,TGTGCCAGCAGTTTGGGTGTTGGGGTAGCTGGCTACACCTTC
TRBJ2-7,TRBV5-4,TRBD1,-,CASSLQGVTHGEQYF,TGTGCCAGCAGCCTACAGGGGGTCACTCACGGCGAGCAGTACTTC
TRBJ1-5,TRBV7-2,-,once,CASSFGNQPQHF,TGTGCCAGCAGCTTTGGCAATCAGCCCCAGCATTTT
TRBJ1-2,TRBV30,-,once,CAWSPPWGAPNYGYTF,TGTGCCTGGAGTCCCCCGTGGGGGGCGCCCAACTATGGCTACACCTTC
TRBJ1-1,TRBV18,-,-,CASSPTLSPVNTEAFF,TGTGCCAGCTCACCCACTCTATCCCCCGTGAACACTGAAGCTTTCTTT
TRBJ2-7,TRBV27,-,once,CASSLGHEQYF,TGTGCCAGCAGTTTAGGTCACGAGCAGTACTTC
TRBJ2-7,TRBV7-9,-,-,CASSRASYEQYF,TGTGCCAGCAGCCGGGCCTCCTACGAGCAGTACTTC
TRBJ2-1,TRBV14,-,-,CASSQGRYNEQFF,TGTGCCAGCAGCCAAGGCCGATACAATGAGCAGTTCTTC
TRBJ2-5,TRBV28,TRBD1,-,CASSFWGQQETQYF,TGTGCCAGCAGTTTCTGGGGACAGCAAGAGACCCAGTACTTC
TRBJ1-6,TRBV5-6,-,-,CASSDGISYNSPLHF,TGTGCCAGCAGTGATGGGATCTCCTATAATTCACCCCTCCACTTT
TRBJ2-1,TRBV7-8,TRBD2,-,CASSQSALADSYNEQFF,TGTGCCAGCAGCCAGTCGGCCCTAGCGGACTCCTACAATGAGCAGTTCTTC
TRBJ1-4,TRBV5-4,-,-,CASSPGQFGEKLFF,TGTGCCAGCAGCCCTGGACAGTTCGGGGAAAAACTGTTTTTT
TRBJ2-7,TRBV7-2,TRBD1,-,CASSHLTGGQQGLYEQYF,TGTGCCAGCAGCCATTTAACAGGGGGCCAACAAGGACTCTACGAGCAGTACTTC
TRBJ2-6,TRBV2,TRBD1,-,CASSDGQARGANVLTF,TGTGCCAGCAGTGACGGACAGGCGAGAGGGGCCAACGTCCTGACTTTC
TRBJ2-3,TRBV7-8,TRBD2,-,CASSLVGTSYTDTQYF,TGTGCCAGCAGCTTAGTGGGGACTAGCTACACAGATACGCAGTATTTT
TRBJ2-7,TRBV30,TRBD1,once,CACSTDRGNEQYF,TGTGCCTGTTCGACCGACAGGGGGAACGAGCAGTACTTC
TRBJ2-7,TRBV29-1,TRBD1,-,CSVQTGRIDEQYF,TGCAGCGTTCAGACAGGGCGAATAGACGAGCAGTACTTC
TRBJ2-1,TRBV4-3,-,-,CASSQSLPNEQFF,TGCGCCAGCAGCCAAAGTCTCCCAAATGAGCAGTTCTTC